Listed below are T cell receptor beta chains from one sample, sequenced in a study of technical replicates of blood from several donors. Only in-frame clones appear in the TCRdb table, and some are missing; sequencing was by immunoSEQ multiplex PCR. The table shows tens of thousands of clones, with around 90% occurring only once. Sequencing was carried out using T cells isolated from PBMCs. The receptors derive from a human donor in good health. Both conserved end residues are part of each CDR3. A D gene is named only where the DNA matches it firmly. Clone sizes are given selectively: once, few, many, or a class where the clone is expanded.

clone size,V gene,D gene,J gene,CDR3 protein,CDR3 DNA
-,TRBV19,-,TRBJ1-5,CASNLDRISNQPQHF,TGTGCCAGTAATCTAGACAGGATAAGCAATCAGCCCCAGCATTTT
-,TRBV5-1,TRBD1,TRBJ2-7,CASSLESGTGSTEQYF,TGCGCCAGCAGCTTGGAATCTGGGACAGGGAGTACGGAGCAGTACTTC
-,TRBV5-1,-,TRBJ2-3,CASSPGLATDTQYF,TGCGCCAGCAGCCCGGGACTGGCCACAGATACGCAGTATTTT
-,TRBV4-3,-,TRBJ1-5,CASSQGLGNQPQHF,TGCGCCAGCAGCCAAGGTCTTGGCAATCAGCCCCAGCATTTT
-,TRBV6-5,TRBD1,TRBJ2-7,CASSSGTGGYEQYF,TGTGCCAGCAGCTCCGGGACAGGGGGCTACGAGCAGTACTTC
-,TRBV7-8,-,TRBJ1-1,CASSPDRTEAFF,TGTGCCAGCAGCCCTGACAGAACTGAAGCTTTCTTT
-,TRBV4-2,-,TRBJ2-2,CASSQEQGSKTGELFF,TGTGCCAGCAGCCAAGAACAAGGGAGTAAGACCGGGGAGCTGTTTTTT
few,TRBV4-1,TRBD2,TRBJ2-3,CASSPRLAGVRDTQYF,TGCGCCAGCAGCCCTAGACTAGCGGGAGTTAGGGATACGCAGTATTTT
-,TRBV6-5,-,TRBJ2-2,CASSYSRGSGELFF,TGTGCCAGCAGTTACTCGCGGGGCTCCGGGGAGCTGTTTTTT
-,TRBV10-3,TRBD1,TRBJ1-1,CAIRGTGGTEAFF,TGTGCCATCAGGGGGACAGGGGGCACTGAAGCTTTCTTT
-,TRBV10-2,-,TRBJ1-1,CASRTGYNTEAFF,TGCGCCAGCAGGACAGGATATAACACTGAAGCTTTCTTT
-,TRBV27,-,TRBJ2-7,CASSLVAAAREQYF,TGTGCCAGCAGTTTAGTGGCAGCGGCCCGAGAGCAGTACTTC
-,TRBV2,-,TRBJ2-4,CASSENINIQYF,TGTGCCAGCAGTGAAAACATAAACATTCAGTACTTC
once,TRBV4-1,TRBD1,TRBJ1-5,CASSQVDRGGQPQHF,TGCGCCAGCAGCCAAGTTGACAGGGGAGGCCAGCCCCAGCATTTT
-,TRBV27,-,TRBJ1-5,CASSPQTGPRQPQHF,TGTGCCAGCAGCCCCCAGACGGGTCCCCGACAGCCCCAGCATTTT
-,TRBV9,-,TRBJ2-2,CASSVGPGELFF,TGTGCCAGCAGCGTGGGCCCCGGGGAGCTGTTTTTT
-,TRBV6-1,TRBD1,TRBJ2-7,CASRDLTGVAYEQYF,TGTGCCAGCAGAGACTTGACAGGGGTTGCCTACGAGCAGTACTTC